This T cell receptor beta chain was profiled in a study of blood T cell repertoires in COVID-19 (dated by TCRdb to 2018 to 2021). Concerning the study at large: The collaborator samples originated in the United States, Italy and Spain and spanned the acute and convalescent phases of COVID-19. The prospective study material was composed of cDNA or gDNA derived from T cells, B-cell-depleted T cells, or PBMCs. Subjects who had been exposed to COVID-19, were actively infected with it, or had recovered from it provided the deeply sampled blood TCRbeta repertoires that made up the dataset. The repertoires were made available in a free public database intended to serve as a resource for research on the immune response to SARS-CoV-2. Samples came from the ongoing ImmuneRACE study (first 160 participants) plus 1,254 subjects from 6 global collaborators. Sample metadata almost always included a de-identified subject ID, COVID-19 status, age in years and sex. Where HLA class I and class II types were available, the types were taken from metadata supplied by the sample provider, not from assay-based typing. Beyond this particular receptor, the publication reports: How much clinical and demographic metadata was included differed by source and by participant, and the metadata was provided uncurated.

Samples from volunteer blood donors who had recovered from COVID-19 were contributed by a second Seattle source. Collaborating institutions collected whole blood in K2EDTA tubes following their own protocols. Collaborator samples were shipped for TCRbeta analysis as frozen whole blood, isolated PBMCs, or DNA extracted from either sample type. This clone was recorded only once. Its antigen specificity is not known. Per-nucleotide qualities are absent, and no much larger clonotype sits a single base away. TCRbeta CDR3 regions were amplified from genomic DNA by means of the immunoSEQ Assay, a bias-controlled multiplex PCR. The original pipeline was this. The number of nucleated cells in each sample was estimated from the amplification of reference gene primers within the assay. To quantify the absolute abundance of each unique TCRbeta CDR3 rearrangement, sequence reads were collapsed and filtered. For each sample, productive Simpson clonality was calculated as the square root of Simpson's diversity index over productive rearrangements. TCRdb mirrors the immuneACCESS table, restricted to in-frame sequences. Some clones are absent from its copies; in checked studies, under half trace to an unresolved V gene, and the reason for the others is unknown. The D gene and trimming were derived from the DNA, and the V and J assignments and clone size from that table. The table for this sample lists roughly 260,000 clones; about nine tenths of them were counted only once. The ten biggest clones cover roughly 4% of the sample.

This receptor was identified in a man in his 60s who had recovered from COVID-19. Material for sequencing was peripheral blood.

The nucleotides read TGTGCCAGCAGACTACAGGGGGGCACTGAAGCTTTCTTT. This encodes CASRLQGGTEAFF. The chain links TRBV7-9 with TRBJ1-1; TRBD1 fits 8 bases in the junction. Here V drops 6 bases and J drops 4 bases, and the junction holds 4 bases not matched to any gene. The CDR3, cysteine through phenylalanine, is 13 amino acids long. Only the CDR3 region is kept as DNA, spanning 39 bases read in frame from base 1. CDR1 SEHNR and CDR2 FQNEAQ are derived from the germline V gene (reference sequence).